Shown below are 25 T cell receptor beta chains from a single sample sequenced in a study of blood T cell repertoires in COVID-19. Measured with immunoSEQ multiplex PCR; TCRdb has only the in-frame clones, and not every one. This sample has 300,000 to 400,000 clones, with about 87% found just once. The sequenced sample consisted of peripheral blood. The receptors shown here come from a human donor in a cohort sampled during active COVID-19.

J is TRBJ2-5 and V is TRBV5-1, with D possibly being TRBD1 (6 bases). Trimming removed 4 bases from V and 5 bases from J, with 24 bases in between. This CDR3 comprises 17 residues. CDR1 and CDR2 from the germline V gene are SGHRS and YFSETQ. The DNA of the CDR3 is TGCGCCAGCAGCCTACAGGGAGTCGGGTCGGATGGGGAGACCCAGTACTTC. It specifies CASSLQGVGSDGETQYF. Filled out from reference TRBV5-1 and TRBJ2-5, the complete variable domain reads KAGVTQTPRYLIKTRGQQVTLSCSPISGHRSVSWYQQTPGQGLQFLFEYFSETQRNKGNFPGRFSGRQFSNSRSEMNVSTLELGDSALYLCASSLQGVGSDGETQYFGPGTRLLVL.

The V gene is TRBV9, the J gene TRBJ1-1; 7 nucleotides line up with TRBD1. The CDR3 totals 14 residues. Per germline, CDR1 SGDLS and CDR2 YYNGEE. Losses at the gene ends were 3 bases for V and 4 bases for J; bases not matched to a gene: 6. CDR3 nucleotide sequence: TGTGCCAGCAGCGAAGGGGACAGTTCCACTGAAGCTTTCTTT. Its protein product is CASSEGDSSTEAFF.

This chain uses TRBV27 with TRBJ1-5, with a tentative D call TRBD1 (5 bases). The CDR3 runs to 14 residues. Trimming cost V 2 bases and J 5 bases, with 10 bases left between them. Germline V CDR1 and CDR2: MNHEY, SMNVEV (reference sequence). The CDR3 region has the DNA TGTGCCAGCAGTTTAGTGGGGGGGGATCAGCCCCAGCATTTT. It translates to CASSLVGGDQPQHF.

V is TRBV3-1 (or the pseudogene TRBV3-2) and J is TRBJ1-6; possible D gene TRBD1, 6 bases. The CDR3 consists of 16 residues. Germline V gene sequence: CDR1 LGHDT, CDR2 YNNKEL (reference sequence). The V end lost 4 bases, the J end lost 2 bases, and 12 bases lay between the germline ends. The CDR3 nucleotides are TGTGCCAGCAGCCGAGCCCGACAGGCCTATAATTCACCCCTCCACTTT. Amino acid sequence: CASSRARQAYNSPLHF.

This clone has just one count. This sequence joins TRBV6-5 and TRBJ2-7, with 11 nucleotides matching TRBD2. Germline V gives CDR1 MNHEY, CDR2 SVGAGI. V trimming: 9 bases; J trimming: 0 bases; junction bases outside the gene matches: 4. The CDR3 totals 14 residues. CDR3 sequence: CASTSGSFSYEQYF. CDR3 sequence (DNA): TGTGCCAGTACTAGCGGGAGCTTCTCCTACGAGCAGTACTTC.

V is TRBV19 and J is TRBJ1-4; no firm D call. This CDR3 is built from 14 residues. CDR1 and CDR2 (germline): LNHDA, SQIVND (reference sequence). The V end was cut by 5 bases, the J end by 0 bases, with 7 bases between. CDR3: CASSPDSTNEKLFF. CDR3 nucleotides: TGTGCCAGTAGTCCGGACTCAACTAATGAAAAACTGTTTTTT.

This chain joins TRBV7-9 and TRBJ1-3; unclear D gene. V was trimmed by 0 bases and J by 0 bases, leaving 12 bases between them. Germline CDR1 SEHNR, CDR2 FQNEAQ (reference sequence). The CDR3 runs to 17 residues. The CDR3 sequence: CASSLASDWRSGNTIYF. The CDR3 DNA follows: TGTGCCAGCAGCTTAGCGTCGGACTGGCGCTCTGGAAACACCATATATTTT.

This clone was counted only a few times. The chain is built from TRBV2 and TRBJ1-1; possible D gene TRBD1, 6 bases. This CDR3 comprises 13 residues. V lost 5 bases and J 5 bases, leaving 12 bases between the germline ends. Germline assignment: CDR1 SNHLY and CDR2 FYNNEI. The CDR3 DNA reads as TGTGCCAGCAGTTGGGCAGGGGAGACTGAAGCTTTCTTT. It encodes CASSWAGETEAFF. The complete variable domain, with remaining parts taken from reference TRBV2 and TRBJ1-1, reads EPEVTQTPSHQVTQMGQEVILRCVPISNHLYFYWYRQILGQKVEFLVSFYNNEISEKSEIFDDQFSVERPDGSNFTLKIRSTKLEDSAMYFCASSWAGETEAFFGQGTRLTVV.

CDR3 region: CASSVNSQETQYF. In DNA, the CDR3 is TGTGCCAGTAGTGTAAATTCCCAAGAGACCCAGTACTTC. The rearrangement uses TRBV19 and TRBJ2-5, with D hard to call. V lost 5 bases, J lost 1 base, and 8 bases lay in between. Germline lookup yields CDR1 LNHDA and CDR2 SQIVND (reference sequence). The CDR3 is made up of 13 amino acids.

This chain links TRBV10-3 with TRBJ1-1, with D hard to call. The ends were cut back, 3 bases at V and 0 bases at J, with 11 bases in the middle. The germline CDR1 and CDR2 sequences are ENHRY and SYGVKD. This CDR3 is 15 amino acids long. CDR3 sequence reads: CAISDPGEVNTEAFF. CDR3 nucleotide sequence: TGTGCCATCAGTGACCCGGGAGAAGTGAACACTGAAGCTTTCTTT.

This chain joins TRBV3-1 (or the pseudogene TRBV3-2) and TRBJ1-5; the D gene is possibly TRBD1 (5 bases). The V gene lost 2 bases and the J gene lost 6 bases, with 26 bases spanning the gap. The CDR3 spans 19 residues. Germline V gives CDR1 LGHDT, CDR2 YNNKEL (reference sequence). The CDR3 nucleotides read TGTGCCAGCAGCCAAATCGGCTGTTGCCGGGGGAGGTACAGTCAGCCCCAGCATTTT. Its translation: CASSQIGCCRGRYSQPQHF.

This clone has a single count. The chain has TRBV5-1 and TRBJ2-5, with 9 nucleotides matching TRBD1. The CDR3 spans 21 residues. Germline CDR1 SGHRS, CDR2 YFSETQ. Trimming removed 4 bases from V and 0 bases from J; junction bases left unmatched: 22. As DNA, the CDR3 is TGCGCCAGCAGCGGGACAGGGATACTAACAGGCCCCCTTGCTTACCAAGAGACCCAGTACTTC. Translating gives CASSGTGILTGPLAYQETQYF.

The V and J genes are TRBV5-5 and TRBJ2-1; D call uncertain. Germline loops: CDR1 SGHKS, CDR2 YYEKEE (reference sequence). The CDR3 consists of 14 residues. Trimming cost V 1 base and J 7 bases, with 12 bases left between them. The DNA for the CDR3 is TGTGCCAGCAGCTTGAGTTTAGCTCGGAATGAGCAGTTCTTC. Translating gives CASSLSLARNEQFF.

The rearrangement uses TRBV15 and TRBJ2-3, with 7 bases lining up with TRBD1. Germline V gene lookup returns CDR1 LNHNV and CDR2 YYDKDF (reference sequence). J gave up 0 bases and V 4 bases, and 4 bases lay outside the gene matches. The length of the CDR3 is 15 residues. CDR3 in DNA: TGTGCCACCAGCACGACAGGGAGTAGCACAGATACGCAGTATTTT. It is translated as CATSTTGSSTDTQYF.

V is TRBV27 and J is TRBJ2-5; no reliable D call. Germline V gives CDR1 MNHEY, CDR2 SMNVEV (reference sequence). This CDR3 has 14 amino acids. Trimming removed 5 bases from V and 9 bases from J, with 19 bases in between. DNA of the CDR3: TGTGCCAGCAGTCCATCACGGCTAGTAGGTTCCCAGTACTTC. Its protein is CASSPSRLVGSQYF.

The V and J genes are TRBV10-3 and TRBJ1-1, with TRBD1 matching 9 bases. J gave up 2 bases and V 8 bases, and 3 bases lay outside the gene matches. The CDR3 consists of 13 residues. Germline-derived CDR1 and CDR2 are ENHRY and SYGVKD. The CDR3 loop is CAIRTGENTEAFF. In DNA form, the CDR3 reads TGTGCCATCCGGACAGGGGAAAACACTGAAGCTTTCTTT.

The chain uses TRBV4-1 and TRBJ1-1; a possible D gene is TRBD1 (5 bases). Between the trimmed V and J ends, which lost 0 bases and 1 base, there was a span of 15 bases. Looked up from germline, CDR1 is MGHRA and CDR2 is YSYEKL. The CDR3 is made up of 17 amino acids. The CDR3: CASSQEPSTGANTEAFF. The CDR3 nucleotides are TGCGCCAGCAGCCAAGAACCTAGTACAGGCGCGAACACTGAAGCTTTCTTT.

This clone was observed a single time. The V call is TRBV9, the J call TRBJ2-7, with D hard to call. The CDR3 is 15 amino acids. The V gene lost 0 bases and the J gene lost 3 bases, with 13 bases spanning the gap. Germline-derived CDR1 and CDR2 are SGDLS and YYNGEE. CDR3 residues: CASSVGRQRLYEQYF. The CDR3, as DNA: TGTGCCAGCAGCGTAGGTCGGCAGAGGCTCTACGAGCAGTACTTC.

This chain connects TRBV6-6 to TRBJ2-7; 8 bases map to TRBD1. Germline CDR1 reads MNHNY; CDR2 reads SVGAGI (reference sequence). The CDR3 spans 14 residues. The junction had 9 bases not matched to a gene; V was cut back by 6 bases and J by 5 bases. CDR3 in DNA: TGTGCCAGCAGGTGGACAGGGACGCCCCACGAGCAGTACTTC. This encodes CASRWTGTPHEQYF.

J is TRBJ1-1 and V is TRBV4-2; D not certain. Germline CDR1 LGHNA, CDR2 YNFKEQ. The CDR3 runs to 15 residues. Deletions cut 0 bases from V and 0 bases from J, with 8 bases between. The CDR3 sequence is CASSQEGSLNTEAFF. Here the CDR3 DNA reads TGTGCCAGCAGCCAAGAGGGTAGCCTGAACACTGAAGCTTTCTTT.

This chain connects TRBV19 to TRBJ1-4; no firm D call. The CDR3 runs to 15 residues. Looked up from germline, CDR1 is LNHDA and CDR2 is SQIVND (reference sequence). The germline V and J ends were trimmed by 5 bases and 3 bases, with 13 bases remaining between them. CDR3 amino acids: CASSFTTGANEKLFF. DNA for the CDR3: TGTGCCAGTAGTTTCACAACCGGGGCTAATGAAAAACTGTTTTTT.

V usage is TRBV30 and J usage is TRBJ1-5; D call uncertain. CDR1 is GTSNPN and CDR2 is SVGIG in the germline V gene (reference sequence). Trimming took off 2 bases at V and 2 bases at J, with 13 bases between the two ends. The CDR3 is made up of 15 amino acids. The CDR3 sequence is CAWSTPRVGNQPQHF. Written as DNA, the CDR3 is TGTGCCTGGAGTACCCCGAGGGTTGGCAATCAGCCCCAGCATTTT.

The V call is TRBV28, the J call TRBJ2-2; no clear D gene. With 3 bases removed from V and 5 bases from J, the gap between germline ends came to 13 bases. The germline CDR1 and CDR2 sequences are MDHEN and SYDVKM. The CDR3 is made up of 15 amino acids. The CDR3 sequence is CASSFSTGGTGELFF. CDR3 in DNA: TGTGCCAGCAGTTTCAGTACCGGCGGAACCGGGGAGCTGTTTTTT.

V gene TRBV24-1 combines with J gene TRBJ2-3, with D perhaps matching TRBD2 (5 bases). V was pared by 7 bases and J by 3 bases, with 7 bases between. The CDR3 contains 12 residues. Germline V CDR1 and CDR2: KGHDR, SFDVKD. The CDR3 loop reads CATSGETDTQYF. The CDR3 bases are TGTGCCACCAGCGGGGAAACAGATACGCAGTATTTT.

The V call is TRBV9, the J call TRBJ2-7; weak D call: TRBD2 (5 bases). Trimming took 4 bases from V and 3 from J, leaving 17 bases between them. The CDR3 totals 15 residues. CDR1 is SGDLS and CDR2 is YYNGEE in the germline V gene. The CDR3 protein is CASSPASGFGYEQYF. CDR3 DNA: TGTGCCAGCAGCCCTGCCTCGGGGTTCGGCTACGAGCAGTACTTC.